The next 20 T cell receptor beta chains were all read from a single sample in a study of CD8 T cells in Susac syndrome. An amount of RNA that ranged from 0.5 to 1 ug was reverse transcribed with random hexamers. TCRdb reprocessed the immunoSEQ multiplex PCR reads with MiXCR, giving one entry per CDR3 protein. This table has approximately 230,000 distinct CDR3 sequences, 85% to 95% appearing once. Sequencing was carried out using CD4+ T cells from PBMCs. Every receptor here comes from a human donor with multiple sclerosis.

About this clonotype itself: This likely comes from a read error, as the CDR3 has no conserved phenylalanine or tryptophan at its end. The chain recombines TRBV7-9 with TRBJ2-7; D not resolved. The CDR3 consists of 12 residues. The germline V and J ends were trimmed by 1 base and 3 bases, with 4 bases remaining between them. From germline, CDR1 is SEHNR and CDR2 FQNEAQ (reference sequence). In DNA, the CDR3 is TGTGCCAGCAGCTTAGTAAGCTACGAGCAGTACTAC. Translating gives CASSLVSYEQYY.

The rearrangement joins TRBV7-9 to TRBJ2-7; D remains ambiguous. The CDR3 spans 14 residues. In germline, CDR1 is SEHNR, CDR2 FQNEAQ (reference sequence). The ends were cut back, 4 bases at V and 3 bases at J, with 13 bases in the middle. The CDR3 sequence: CASSSSTPVYEQYF. As DNA, the CDR3 is TGTGCCAGCAGCTCCTCGACACCTGTCTACGAGCAGTACTTC.

This chain connects TRBV12-5 to TRBJ1-4; 7 bases match TRBD1. The ends lost 5 bases at V and 8 bases at J; junction bases unmatched: 5. CDR3 length equals 13 residues. Germline CDR1 and CDR2: LGHNT and FRNRAP. CDR3 amino acids: CASGLGQAEKLFF. In DNA, the CDR3 is TGTGCTAGTGGTCTAGGACAGGCGGAAAAACTGTTTTTT.

This chain connects TRBV6-5 to TRBJ2-7; 9 bases map to TRBD2. This CDR3 is built from 15 residues. V gave up 5 bases and J gave up 3 bases; unmatched junction bases: 8. Per the germline V gene, CDR1 is MNHEY and CDR2 is SVGAGI. DNA for the CDR3: TGTGCCAGCAGTCCCCAACTAGCGGGTAACTACGAGCAGTACTTC. Translation gives CASSPQLAGNYEQYF.

The rearrangement uses TRBV12-5 and TRBJ1-1; maybe TRBD1 (5 bases). The germline V and J ends were trimmed by 0 bases and 0 bases, with 17 bases remaining between them. Per germline, CDR1 LGHNT and CDR2 FRNRAP. The CDR3 has 18 amino acids. In DNA form, the CDR3 reads TGTGCTAGTGGTTTGGTACTGGGGACCGAGACCATGAACACTGAAGCTTTCTTT. This sequence encodes CASGLVLGTETMNTEAFF.

The rearrangement links TRBV20-1 to TRBJ1-2, with D unclear. Germline CDR1 reads DFQATT; CDR2 reads SNEGSKA (reference sequence). CDR3 size: 13 residues. Trimming shortened V by 1 base and J by 8 bases, and 14 bases separated the two germline ends. CDR3 amino acids: CSARVAGRVGYTF. In DNA, the CDR3 is TGCAGTGCTAGAGTGGCAGGCAGAGTCGGCTACACCTTC.

The chain recombines TRBV5-1 with TRBJ1-6; D gene uncertain. V was trimmed by 4 bases and J by 7 bases, leaving 9 bases between them. CDR1 is SGHRS and CDR2 is YFSETQ in the germline V gene. CDR3 length: 13 residues. The CDR3 sequence: CASSQNPNSPLHF. The CDR3 DNA reads as TGCGCCAGCAGCCAAAATCCCAATTCACCCCTCCACTTT.

The chain is built from TRBV19 and TRBJ2-1, with TRBD1 matching 7 bases. Germline V gene data show CDR1 as LNHDA and CDR2 as SQIVND (reference sequence). With 5 bases clipped from V and 6 bases from J, the junction kept 4 bases outside the gene matches. The length of the CDR3 is 13 residues. The CDR3 coding sequence is TGTGCCAGTAGTTCCGGACAGGTCAATGAGCAGTTCTTC. It specifies CASSSGQVNEQFF. Based on the CDR3 plus reference TRBV19 and TRBJ2-1, the full variable domain is DGGITQSPKYLFRKEGQNVTLSCEQNLNHDAMYWYRQDPGQGLRLIYYSQIVNDFQKGDIAEGYSVSREKKESFPLTVTSAQKNPTAFYLCASSSGQVNEQFFGPGTRLTVL.

The V gene is TRBV7-6, the J gene TRBJ1-2; D uncertain. V lost 5 bases and J lost 3, with 13 bases in between. The CDR3 consists of 14 residues. Germline V gives CDR1 SGHVS, CDR2 FNYEAQ. CDR3 DNA: TGTGCCAGCAGCCCGTCCGGTTCCCACTATGGCTACACCTTC. Translating it yields CASSPSGSHYGYTF.

This chain uses TRBV23-1 with TRBJ1-1, with D possibly TRBD1 on 6 matching bases. TRBV23-1 carries the ORF label, with uncertain function. This CDR3 has 16 residues. V was trimmed by 4 bases and J by 2 bases, leaving 17 bases between them. The CDR3 sequence is CASSRRGEKGNTEAFF. DNA for the CDR3: TGCGCCAGCAGTCGGAGGGGGGAAAAAGGAAACACTGAAGCTTTCTTT.

The V gene is TRBV12-3 or TRBV12-4, the J gene TRBJ1-6, with D unresolved. CDR3 length: 13 residues. V was clipped by 2 bases and J by 7 bases, with 6 bases between them. CDR3 residues: CASSLRGNSPLHF. The CDR3 DNA sequence: TGTGCCAGCAGTTTACGCGGAAATTCACCCCTCCACTTT.

The chain uses TRBV20-1 and TRBJ2-7, with TRBD2 matching 9 bases. The V gene's germline CDR1 is DFQATT and CDR2 SNEGSKA (reference sequence). The CDR3 has 15 residues. The trim removed 7 bases at V and 1 base at J, leaving 11 bases unmatched. DNA for the CDR3: TGCAGTGTTGGCGGGAGGGCCACGAATTCCTACGAGCAGTACGTC. It specifies CSVGGRATNSYEQYV.

The V call is TRBV7-9, the J call TRBJ1-2, with TRBD1 matching 7 bases. The CDR3 runs 14 residues. Germline CDR1 is SEHNR and CDR2 is FQNEAQ (reference sequence). The junction had 11 bases not matched to a gene; V was cut back by 7 bases and J by 6 bases. This CDR3 reads CASTFATGFNGYTF. The DNA for the CDR3 is TGTGCCAGCACCTTCGCGACAGGGTTCAATGGCTACACCTTC. The complete variable domain, with remaining parts taken from reference TRBV7-9 and TRBJ1-2, reads DTGVSQNPRHKITKRGQNVTFRCDPISEHNRLYWYRQTLGQGPEFLTYFQNEAQLEKSRLLSDRFSAERPKGSFSTLEIQRTEQGDSAMYLCASTFATGFNGYTFGSGTRLTVV.

The chain carries TRBV10-2 and TRBJ1-1; possibly TRBD1 for D (5 bases). Germline V gene lookup returns CDR1 WSHSY and CDR2 SAAADI. The CDR3 is 14 residues long. V was clipped by 6 bases and J by 5 bases, with 16 bases between them. CDR3: CASRERGGSTEAFF. The CDR3 DNA reads as TGCGCCAGCAGAGAGAGGGGTGGGTCGACTGAAGCTTTCTTT.

The rearrangement uses TRBV5-1 and TRBJ2-4, with TRBD2 matching over 9 bases. Trimming cost V 0 bases and J 3 bases; bases outside gene matches: 10. CDR1 is SGHRS, CDR2 YFSETQ, per germline. CDR3 length: 18 residues. CDR3 in DNA: TGCGCCAGCAGCTTGGGGGACGGAGCGGGAGGCGTCAAAAACATTCAGTACTTC. Translated: CASSLGDGAGGVKNIQYF.

This chain links TRBV6-5 with TRBJ2-5, with 11 nucleotides matching TRBD2. CDR1 MNHEY and CDR2 SVGAGI come from the germline V gene. The CDR3 length is 17 residues. The junction had 9 bases not matched to a gene; V was cut back by 2 bases and J by 4 bases. The CDR3 DNA follows: TGTGCCAGCAGTTACGGGTCGGTAGCGGGGGGGCCAGAGACCCAGTACTTC. It yields the protein CASSYGSVAGGPETQYF.

The chain joins TRBV29-1 to TRBJ2-6; D not resolved. The germline V gene has CDR1 SQVTM and CDR2 ANQGSEA. The CDR3 loop spans 13 amino acids. V gave up 3 bases and J gave up 2 bases, with 5 bases separating them. In DNA form, the CDR3 reads TGCAGCGTTGAGGTAACTGGGGCCAACGTCCTGACTTTC. Encoded protein: CSVEVTGANVLTF.

The chain has TRBV4-2 and TRBJ1-4; tentative D call: TRBD1 (5 bases). Germline assignment: CDR1 LGHNA and CDR2 YNFKEQ. Trimming cost V 0 bases and J 8 bases, with 7 bases left between them. CDR3 size: 13 residues. This CDR3 is CASSQDRGEKLFF. The CDR3 region has the DNA TGTGCCAGCAGCCAAGATCGGGGGGAAAAACTGTTTTTT.

The chain recombines TRBV7-2 with TRBJ1-4, with unresolved D. Per the germline V gene, CDR1 is SGHTA and CDR2 is FQGNSA. This CDR3 contains 14 residues. The V end was cut by 2 bases, the J end by 6 bases, with 10 bases between. The CDR3 DNA follows: TGTGCCAGCAGCTTAAGTCAGTGGGATGAAAAACTGTTTTTT. Translation gives CASSLSQWDEKLFF.

The rearrangement uses TRBV24-1 and TRBJ1-2; D perhaps matches TRBD1 (6 bases). The CDR3 is 12 amino acids. V was pared by 4 bases and J by 7 bases, with 9 bases between. Germline loops: CDR1 KGHDR, CDR2 SFDVKD. Here the CDR3 reads CATSDPGVGYTF. CDR3 in DNA: TGTGCCACCAGTGACCCAGGGGTTGGCTACACCTTC.